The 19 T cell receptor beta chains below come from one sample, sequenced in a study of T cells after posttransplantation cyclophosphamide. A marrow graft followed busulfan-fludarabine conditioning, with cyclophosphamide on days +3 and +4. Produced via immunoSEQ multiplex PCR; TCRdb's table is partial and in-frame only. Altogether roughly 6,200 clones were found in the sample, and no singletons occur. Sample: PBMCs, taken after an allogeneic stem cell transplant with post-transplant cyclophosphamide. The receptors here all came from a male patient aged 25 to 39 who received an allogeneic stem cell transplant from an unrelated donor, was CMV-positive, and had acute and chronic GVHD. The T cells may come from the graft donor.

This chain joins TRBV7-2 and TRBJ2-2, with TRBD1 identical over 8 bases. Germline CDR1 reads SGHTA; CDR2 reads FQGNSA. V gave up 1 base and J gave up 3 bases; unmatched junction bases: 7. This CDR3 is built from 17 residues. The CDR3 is CASSLGTGTFYTGELFF. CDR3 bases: TGTGCCAGCAGCTTAGGGACAGGGACCTTTTACACCGGGGAGCTGTTTTTT.

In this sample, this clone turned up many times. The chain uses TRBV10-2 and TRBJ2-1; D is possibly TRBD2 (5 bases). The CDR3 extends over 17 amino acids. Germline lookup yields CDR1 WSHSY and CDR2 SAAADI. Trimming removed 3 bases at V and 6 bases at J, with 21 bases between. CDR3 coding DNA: TGCGCCAGCAGTGATTTGAGACTACATTTTGAGATCAATGAGCAGTTCTTC. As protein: CASSDLRLHFEINEQFF.

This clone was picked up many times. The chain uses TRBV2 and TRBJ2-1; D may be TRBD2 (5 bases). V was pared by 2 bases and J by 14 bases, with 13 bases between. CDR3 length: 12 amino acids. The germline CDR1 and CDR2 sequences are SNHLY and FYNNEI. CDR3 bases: TGTGCCAGCAGTGAAAATCCCGGACTTAAGTTCTTC. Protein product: CASSENPGLKFF.

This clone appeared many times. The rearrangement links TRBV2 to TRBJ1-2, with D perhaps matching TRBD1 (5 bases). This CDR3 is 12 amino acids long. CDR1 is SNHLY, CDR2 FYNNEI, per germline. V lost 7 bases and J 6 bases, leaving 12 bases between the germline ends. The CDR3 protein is CASTRVTDGYTF. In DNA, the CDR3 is TGTGCCAGCACCAGGGTTACGGATGGCTACACCTTC.

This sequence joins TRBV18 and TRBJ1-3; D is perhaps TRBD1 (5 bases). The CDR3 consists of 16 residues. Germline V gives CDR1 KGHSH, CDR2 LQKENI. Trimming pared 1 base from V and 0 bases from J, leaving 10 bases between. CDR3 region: CASSPLDSSSGNTIYF. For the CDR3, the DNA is TGTGCCAGCTCACCACTAGACAGCAGCTCTGGAAACACCATATATTTT.

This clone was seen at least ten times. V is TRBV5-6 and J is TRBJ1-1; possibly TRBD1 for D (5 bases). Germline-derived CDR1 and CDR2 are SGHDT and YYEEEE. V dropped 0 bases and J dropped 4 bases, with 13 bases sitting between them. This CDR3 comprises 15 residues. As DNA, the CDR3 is TGTGCCAGCAGCTTGGTGGCGGGGCCAACCACTGAAGCTTTCTTT. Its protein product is CASSLVAGPTTEAFF.

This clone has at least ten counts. The CDR3 is CASSPAGGLRQETQYF. For the CDR3, the DNA is TGTGCCAGCAGCCCAGCGGGAGGGCTACGACAAGAGACCCAGTACTTC. The chain is built from TRBV7-9 and TRBJ2-5, with 10 bases matching TRBD2. The CDR3 is 16 amino acids. The germline CDR1 and CDR2 sequences are SEHNR and FQNEAQ (reference sequence). V shed 5 bases, J shed 2 bases, and the junction held 8 bases outside the gene matches.

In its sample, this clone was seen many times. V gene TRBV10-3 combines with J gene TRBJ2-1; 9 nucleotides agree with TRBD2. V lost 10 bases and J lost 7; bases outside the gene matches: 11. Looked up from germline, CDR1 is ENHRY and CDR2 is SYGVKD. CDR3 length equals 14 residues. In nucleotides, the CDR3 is TGTGCCACCCGGGAAGAAGCGGGGGGAAATGAGCAGTTCTTC. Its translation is CATREEAGGNEQFF.

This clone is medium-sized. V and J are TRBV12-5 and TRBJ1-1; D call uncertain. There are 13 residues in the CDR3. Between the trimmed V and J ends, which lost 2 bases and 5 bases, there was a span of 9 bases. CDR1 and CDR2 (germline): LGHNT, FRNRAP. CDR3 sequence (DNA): TGTGCTAGTGGTTTGAATACAGTAACTGAAGCTTTCTTT. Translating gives CASGLNTVTEAFF. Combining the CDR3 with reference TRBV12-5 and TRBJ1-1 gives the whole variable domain DARVTQTPRHKVTEMGQEVTMRCQPILGHNTVFWYRQTMMQGLELLAYFRNRAPLDDSGMPKDRFSAEMPDATLATLKIQPSEPRDSAVYFCASGLNTVTEAFFGQGTRLTVV.

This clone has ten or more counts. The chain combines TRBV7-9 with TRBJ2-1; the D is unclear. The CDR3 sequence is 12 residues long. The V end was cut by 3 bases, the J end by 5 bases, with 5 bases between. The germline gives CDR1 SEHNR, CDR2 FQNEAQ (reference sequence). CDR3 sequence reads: CASSFFNNEQFF. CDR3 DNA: TGTGCCAGCAGCTTTTTTAACAATGAGCAGTTCTTC. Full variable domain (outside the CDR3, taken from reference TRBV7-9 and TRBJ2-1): DTGVSQNPRHKITKRGQNVTFRCDPISEHNRLYWYRQTLGQGPEFLTYFQNEAQLEKSRLLSDRFSAERPKGSFSTLEIQRTEQGDSAMYLCASSFFNNEQFFGPGTRLTVL.

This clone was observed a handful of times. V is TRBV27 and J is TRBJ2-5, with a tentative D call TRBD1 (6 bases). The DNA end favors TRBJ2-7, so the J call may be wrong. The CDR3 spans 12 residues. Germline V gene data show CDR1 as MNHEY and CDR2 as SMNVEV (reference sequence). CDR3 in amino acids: CASRQGSYEQYF. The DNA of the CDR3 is TGTGCCAGCAGACAGGGTTCCTACGAGCAGTACTTC.

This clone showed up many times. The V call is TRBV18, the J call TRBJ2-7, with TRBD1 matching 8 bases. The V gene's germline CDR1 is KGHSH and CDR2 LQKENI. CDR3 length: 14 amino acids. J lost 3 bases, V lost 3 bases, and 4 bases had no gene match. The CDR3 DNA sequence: TGTGCCAGCTCACCGGGACAGGTTAGCTACGAGCAGTACTTC. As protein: CASSPGQVSYEQYF.

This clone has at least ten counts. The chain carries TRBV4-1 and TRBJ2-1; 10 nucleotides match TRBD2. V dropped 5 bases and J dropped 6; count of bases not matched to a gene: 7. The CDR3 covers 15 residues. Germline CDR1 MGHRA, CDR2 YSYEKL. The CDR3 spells CASSYLAGEFNEQFF. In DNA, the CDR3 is TGCGCCAGCAGCTACCTAGCGGGGGAATTCAATGAGCAGTTCTTC.

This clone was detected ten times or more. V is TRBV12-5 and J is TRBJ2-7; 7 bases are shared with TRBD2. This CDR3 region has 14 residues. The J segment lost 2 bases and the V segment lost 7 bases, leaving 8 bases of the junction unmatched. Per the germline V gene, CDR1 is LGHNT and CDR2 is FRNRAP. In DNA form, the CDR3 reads TGTGCTAGTGTTCCGAACAGCGGGACCTACGAGCAGTACTTC. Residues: CASVPNSGTYEQYF.

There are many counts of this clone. DNA for the CDR3: TGTGCCAGCAGTTACCTTAATGAAGCTTTCTTT. This encodes CASSYLNEAFF. This chain uses TRBV6-5 with TRBJ1-1, with D unresolved. V lost 2 bases and J 7 bases, leaving 5 bases between the germline ends. Germline loops: CDR1 MNHEY, CDR2 SVGAGI. This CDR3 spans 11 amino acids.

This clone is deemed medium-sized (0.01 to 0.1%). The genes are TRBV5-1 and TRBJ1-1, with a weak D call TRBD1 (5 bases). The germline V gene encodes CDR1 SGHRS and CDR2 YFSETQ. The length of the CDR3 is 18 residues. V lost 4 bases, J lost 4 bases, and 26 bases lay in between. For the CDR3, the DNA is TGCGCCAGCAGCGATTGGTTTTCCGTCGGGGGAAGAAGCACTGAAGCTTTCTTT. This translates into CASSDWFSVGGRSTEAFF.

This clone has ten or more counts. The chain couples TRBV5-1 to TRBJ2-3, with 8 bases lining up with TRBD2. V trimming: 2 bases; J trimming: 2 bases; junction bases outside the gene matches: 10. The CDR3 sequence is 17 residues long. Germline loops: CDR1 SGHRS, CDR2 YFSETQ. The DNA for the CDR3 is TGCGCCAGCAGCTTATACGGGAGGGCTTCCTTCACAGATACGCAGTATTTT. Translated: CASSLYGRASFTDTQYF.

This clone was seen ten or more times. The CDR3 is CASSLGRGTHEQYF. The CDR3, as DNA: TGTGCCAGCAGCTTAGGTAGGGGGACCCACGAGCAGTACTTC. V is TRBV11-3 and J is TRBJ2-7; possibly TRBD1 for D (6 bases). Per the germline V gene, CDR1 is SGHNT and CDR2 is YENEEA. CDR3 length: 14 residues. V was trimmed by 1 base and J by 5 bases, leaving 12 bases between them.

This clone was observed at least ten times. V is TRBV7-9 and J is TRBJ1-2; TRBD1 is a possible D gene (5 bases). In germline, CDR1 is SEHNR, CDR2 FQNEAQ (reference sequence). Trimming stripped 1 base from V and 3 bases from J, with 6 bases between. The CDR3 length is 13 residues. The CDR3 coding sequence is TGTGCCAGCAGCTTAGGACAGTACTATGGCTACACCTTC. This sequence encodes CASSLGQYYGYTF.